A selection of T cell receptor beta chains follows, all from one sample in a study of T-cell reconstitution after alpha-beta-depleted transplantation in children. TCRdb used MiXCR to reprocess the PCR reads, holding one entry per CDR3 protein. The sample holds hundreds of thousands of distinct CDR3 sequences, roughly 15% seen once. The material was PBMCs from the stem cell graft donor, obtained from the stem cell graft. The origin of the receptors is a human donor who donated a stem cell graft to a child with acute myeloid leukemia. Both conserved end residues are part of each CDR3. A D gene is named only where the DNA matches it firmly. Clone size appears in some rows only: once, few, many, or a class for an expanded clone.

TRBV20-1,TRBJ2-1,TRBD2,many,CSATLLERGALPSYNEQFF,TGCAGTGCCACCCTTCTAGAGCGGGGGGCTCTCCCCTCCTACAATGAGCAGTTCTTC
TRBV7-9,TRBJ2-5,NA,NA,CASSRPRPREERETQYF,TGTGCCAGCAGCCGCCCCAGACCCAGGGAGGAGAGGGAGACCCAGTACTTC
TRBV20-1,TRBJ2-1,TRBD2,few,CSAWTSGGLSSYNEQFF,TGCAGTGCCTGGACTAGCGGGGGGCTTAGCTCGTACAATGAGCAGTTCTTC
TRBV5-6,TRBJ2-1,NA,NA,CASTPPGVSYNEQFF,TGTGCCAGCACCCCACCGGGGGTCTCCTACAATGAGCAGTTCTTC
TRBV5-1,TRBJ2-2,TRBD1,few,CASSLPDRGPIGELFF,TGCGCCAGCAGCTTGCCCGACAGGGGGCCGATAGGGGAGCTGTTTTTT
TRBV10-1,TRBJ2-3,NA,NA,CASSRQHTDTQYF,TGCGCCAGCAGTCGACAGCACACAGATACGCAGTATTTT
TRBV29-1,TRBJ2-7,NA,many,CSVEDSSYYEQYF,TGCAGCGTTGAGGACAGTTCCTACTACGAGCAGTACTTC
TRBV10-3,TRBJ2-1,NA,NA,CAISDGHPYNEQIF,TGTGCCATTTCGGACGGGCACCCCTACAATGAGCAGATCTTC
TRBV20-1,TRBJ2-3,TRBD2,NA,CSARASPSGGTITTDTQYF,TGCAGTGCTAGAGCCTCCCCCAGCGGGGGTACTATAACGACAGATACGCAGTATTTT
TRBV7-2,TRBJ1-2,TRBD1,NA,CASSPRAGTGNYGYTF,TGTGCCAGCAGCCCGCGCGCCGGGACAGGCAACTATGGCTACACCTTC
TRBV2,TRBJ2-5,TRBD1,few,CASRGTGETQYF,TGTGCCAGCAGAGGGACAGGGGAGACCCAGTACTTC
TRBV20-1,TRBJ2-1,TRBD2,few,CSAVAGGRNEQFF,TGCAGTGCCGTAGCGGGGGGTCGGAATGAGCAGTTCTTC
TRBV20-1,TRBJ2-4,TRBD1,many,CSARDHGTAIQYF,TGCAGTGCTAGAGATCACGGGACAGCCATTCAGTACTTC
TRBV10-3,TRBJ1-1,TRBD1,NA,CAISWDRGGTEAFF,TGTGCCATCAGTTGGGACAGGGGAGGTACTGAAGCTTTCTTT
TRBV20-1,TRBJ2-1,NA,many,CSASVPKPAYNEQFF,TGCAGTGCCTCTGTCCCGAAACCAGCCTACAATGAGCAGTTCTTC
TRBV5-1,TRBJ1-1,NA,many,CASSLGGGGRYTEAFF,TGCGCCAGCAGCTTGGGTGGCGGGGGACGGTACACTGAAGCTTTCTTT
TRBV12-3/TRBV12-4,TRBJ1-2,NA,NA,CASSLWVVALPNYGYTF,TGTGCCAGCAGTTTGTGGGTTGTGGCACTCCCTAACTATGGCTACACCTTC
TRBV13,TRBJ2-2,TRBD1,few,CASSQRGPRGGELFF,TGTGCCAGCAGCCAAAGGGGGCCACGCGGCGGGGAGCTGTTTTTT
TRBV7-2,TRBJ2-5,TRBD2,NA,CASSQGLAGDEETQYF,TGTGCCAGCAGCCAAGGACTAGCAGGGGACGAAGAGACCCAGTACTTC
TRBV20-1,TRBJ1-2,NA,many,CSAREGVFGRGGYTF,TGCAGTGCTAGAGAGGGTGTCTTCGGTCGGGGTGGCTACACCTTC
TRBV7-2,TRBJ2-4,NA,few,CASSSPGQYTIQYF,TGTGCCAGCAGCTCCCCCGGACAGTACACCATTCAGTACTTC
TRBV11-2,TRBJ2-7,TRBD1,few,CASSLKRGGTGVSYEQYF,TGTGCCAGCAGCCTCAAGAGGGGTGGGACAGGGGTTTCATACGAGCAGTACTTC
TRBV29-1,TRBJ1-1,NA,many,CSVGPGWETEAFF,TGCAGCGTTGGCCCAGGGTGGGAGACTGAAGCTTTCTTT
TRBV7-9,TRBJ1-1,NA,NA,CASSFSGENTEAFF,TGTGCCAGCAGCTTCTCAGGGGAGAACACTGAAGCTTTCTTT
TRBV11-2,TRBJ2-1,NA,NA,CASSLEHYNEQFF,TGTGCCAGCAGCTTAGAGCATTACAATGAGCAGTTCTTC
TRBV7-2,TRBJ1-2,NA,few,CASSLAAAYGYTF,TGTGCCAGCAGCCTGGCGGCAGCCTATGGCTACACCTTC
TRBV4-3,TRBJ2-6,NA,few,CASSQERAGANVLTF,TGCGCCAGCAGCCAAGAACGGGCCGGGGCCAACGTCCTGACTTTC
TRBV7-9,TRBJ2-7,NA,many,CASSPRDSSSYEQYF,TGTGCCAGCAGCCCCCGGGACTCAAGCTCCTACGAGCAGTACTTC
TRBV4-3,TRBJ1-6,TRBD1,few,CASSPQTGANSPLHF,TGCGCCAGCAGCCCCCAGACAGGGGCAAATTCACCCCTCCACTTT
TRBV4-3,TRBJ1-4,NA,few,CASSPRGYEKLFF,TGCGCCAGCAGCCCCAGGGGTTACGAAAAACTGTTTTTT
TRBV20-1,TRBJ2-1,NA,many,CSAATVYNEQFF,TGCAGTGCCGCGACCGTCTACAATGAGCAGTTCTTC
TRBV24-1,TRBJ1-2,NA,NA,CATSRTRTDGYTF,TGTGCCACCAGTAGAACCCGGACAGATGGCTACACCTTC
TRBV20-1,TRBJ2-1,NA,few,CSARDGRGAYNEQFF,TGCAGTGCTAGAGATGGTAGGGGGGCCTACAATGAGCAGTTCTTC
TRBV6-1,TRBJ2-3,NA,NA,CASSEAGQGGRDTQYF,TGTGCCAGCAGTGAGGCGGGACAAGGTGGTCGAGATACGCAGTATTTT
TRBV27,TRBJ2-1,TRBD2,NA,CASSNSGAYNEQFF,TGTGCCAGCAGTAACAGCGGGGCGTACAATGAGCAGTTCTTC
TRBV29-1,TRBJ2-5,NA,once,CSASAGQETQYF,TGCAGCGCTTCCGCGGGGCAAGAGACCCAGTACTTC
TRBV19,TRBJ1-2,TRBD1,many,CASSSGGAGYGYTF,TGTGCCAGTAGTTCAGGGGGTGCTGGCTATGGCTACACCTTC
TRBV13,TRBJ2-1,TRBD2,many,CASSSVGTSGDNEQFF,TGTGCCAGCAGCTCAGTGGGGACTAGCGGGGACAATGAGCAGTTCTTC
TRBV20-1,TRBJ1-1,NA,NA,CSAERQLNTEAFF,TGCAGTGCCGAGCGGCAACTGAACACTGAAGCTTTCTTT
TRBV24-1,TRBJ1-2,NA,few,CATSDRAYGYTF,TGTGCCACCAGTGATCGGGCATATGGCTACACCTTC
TRBV7-2,TRBJ2-7,NA,few,CASSLVVEYEQYF,TGTGCCAGCAGCTTAGTGGTGGAATACGAGCAGTACTTC
TRBV10-2,TRBJ2-3,NA,many,CASSEEGLAADTQYF,TGCGCCAGCAGTGAGGAGGGGCTAGCAGCAGATACGCAGTATTTT
TRBV20-1,TRBJ1-5,NA,many,CSARDPFRSNQPQHF,TGCAGTGCTAGAGATCCTTTCCGAAGTAATCAGCCCCAGCATTTT
TRBV20-1,TRBJ2-3,TRBD2,many,CSASDPAGGSDTQYF,TGCAGTGCTTCGGACCCAGCGGGGGGATCAGATACGCAGTATTTT
TRBV12-3/TRBV12-4,TRBJ2-3,NA,few,CASLLGPGTDTQYF,TGTGCCAGCTTATTAGGGCCTGGCACAGATACGCAGTATTTT
TRBV5-1,TRBJ2-1,TRBD2,NA,CASTLSGGAFNEQFF,TGCGCCAGCACCTTAAGCGGGGGGGCCTTCAATGAGCAGTTCTTC
TRBV11-2,TRBJ2-2,TRBD2,NA,CASSRRLAGGMITGELFF,TGTGCCAGCAGCCGGAGACTAGCGGGGGGAATGATCACCGGGGAGCTGTTTTTT
TRBV12-3/TRBV12-4,TRBJ2-3,TRBD2,NA,CASSTRTSGYTDTQYF,TGTGCCAGCAGTACCCGGACTAGCGGGTACACAGATACGCAGTATTTT
TRBV7-8,TRBJ1-6,NA,many,CASSLGDRGGNSPLHF,TGTGCCAGCAGCTTAGGTGACAGAGGGGGTAATTCACCCCTCCACTTT
TRBV20-1,TRBJ1-1,NA,many,CSAQSMGAEAFF,TGCAGTGCTCAATCTATGGGGGCTGAAGCTTTCTTT
TRBV7-2,TRBJ2-5,NA,few,CASSLASGIQETQYF,TGTGCCAGCAGCTTAGCTTCCGGGATTCAAGAGACCCAGTACTTC
TRBV12-5,TRBJ2-5,NA,NA,CASGLSPGRQETQYF,TGTGCTAGTGGCCTCTCGCCCGGCAGACAAGAGACCCAGTACTTC
TRBV7-2,TRBJ2-5,TRBD1,many,CASSWNRGREETQYF,TGTGCCAGCAGCTGGAACAGGGGGCGCGAAGAGACCCAGTACTTC
TRBV9,TRBJ2-1,NA,few,CASSTDRNNEQFF,TGTGCCAGCAGCACGGACAGAAACAATGAGCAGTTCTTC
TRBV6-1,TRBJ2-5,TRBD2,many,CASRDGGGDQETQYF,TGTGCCAGCAGAGATGGCGGGGGAGACCAAGAGACCCAGTACTTC
TRBV5-1,TRBJ2-7,TRBD2,NA,CASSGTTNNEQYF,TGCGCCAGCAGCGGGACTACCAACAACGAGCAGTACTTC